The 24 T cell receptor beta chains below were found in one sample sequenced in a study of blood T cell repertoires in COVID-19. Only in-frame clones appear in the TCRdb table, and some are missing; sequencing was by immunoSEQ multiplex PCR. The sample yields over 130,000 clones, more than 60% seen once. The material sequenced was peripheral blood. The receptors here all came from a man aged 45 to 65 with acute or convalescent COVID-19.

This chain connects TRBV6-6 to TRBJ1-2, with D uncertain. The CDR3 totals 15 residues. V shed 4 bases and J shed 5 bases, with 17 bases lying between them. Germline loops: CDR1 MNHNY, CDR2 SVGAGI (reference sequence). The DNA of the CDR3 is TGTGCCAGCAGTTCCTGGGCCCAGCGGGCTTATGGCTACACCTTC. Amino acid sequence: CASSSWAQRAYGYTF.

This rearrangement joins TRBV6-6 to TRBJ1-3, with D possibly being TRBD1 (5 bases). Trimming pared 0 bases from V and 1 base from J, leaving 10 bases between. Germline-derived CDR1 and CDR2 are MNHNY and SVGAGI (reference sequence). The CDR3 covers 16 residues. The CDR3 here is CASSYSRGGSGNTIYF. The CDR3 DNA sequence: TGTGCCAGCAGTTACTCTCGGGGGGGGTCTGGAAACACCATATATTTT.

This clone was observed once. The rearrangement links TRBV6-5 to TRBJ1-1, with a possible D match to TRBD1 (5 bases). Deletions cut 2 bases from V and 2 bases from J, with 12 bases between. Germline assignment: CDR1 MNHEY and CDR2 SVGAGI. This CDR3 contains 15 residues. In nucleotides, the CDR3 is TGTGCCAGCAGTTACGCCAGGGAGGTAAACACTGAAGCTTTCTTT. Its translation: CASSYAREVNTEAFF.

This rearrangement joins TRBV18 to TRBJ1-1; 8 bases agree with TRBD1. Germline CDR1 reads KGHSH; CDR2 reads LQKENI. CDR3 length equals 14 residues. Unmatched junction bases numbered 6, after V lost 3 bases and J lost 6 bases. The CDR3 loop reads CASSPSQGEAEAFF. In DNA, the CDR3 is TGTGCCAGCTCACCTTCACAGGGGGAAGCTGAAGCTTTCTTT.

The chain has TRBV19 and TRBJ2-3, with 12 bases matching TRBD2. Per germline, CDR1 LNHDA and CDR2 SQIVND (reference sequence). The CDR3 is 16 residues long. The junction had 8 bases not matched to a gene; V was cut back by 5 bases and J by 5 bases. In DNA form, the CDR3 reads TGTGCCAGTAGTCTCTCTAGCGGGGGGGCCGTAGATACGCAGTATTTT. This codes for CASSLSSGGAVDTQYF.

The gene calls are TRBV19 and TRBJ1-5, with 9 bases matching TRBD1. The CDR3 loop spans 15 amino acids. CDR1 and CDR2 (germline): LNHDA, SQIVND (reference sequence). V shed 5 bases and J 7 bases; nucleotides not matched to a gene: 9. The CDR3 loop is CASSLSGQGGQPQHF. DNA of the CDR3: TGTGCCAGTAGTTTGTCGGGACAGGGTGGACAGCCCCAGCATTTT.

DNA of the CDR3: TGTGCCAGCAAGTCGGCAGGGAACAACTATGGCTACACCTTC. It translates to CASKSAGNNYGYTF. The V call is TRBV28, the J call TRBJ1-2; D may be TRBD1 (5 bases). Trimming removed 7 bases from V and 2 bases from J, with 14 bases in between. The CDR3 covers 14 residues. Germline CDR1 MDHEN, CDR2 SYDVKM.

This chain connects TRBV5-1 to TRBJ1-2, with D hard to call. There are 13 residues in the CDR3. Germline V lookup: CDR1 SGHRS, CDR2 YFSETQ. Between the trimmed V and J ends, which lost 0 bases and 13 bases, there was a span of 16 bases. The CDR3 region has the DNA TGCGCCAGCAGCTTGGACAGTTCACTAGGCGGCACCTTC. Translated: CASSLDSSLGGTF.

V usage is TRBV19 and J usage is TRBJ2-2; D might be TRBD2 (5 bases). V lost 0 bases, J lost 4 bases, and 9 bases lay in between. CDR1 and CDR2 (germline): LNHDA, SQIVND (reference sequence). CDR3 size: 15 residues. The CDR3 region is CASSIDRGLTGELFF. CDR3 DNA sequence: TGTGCCAGTAGTATAGATCGAGGACTCACCGGGGAGCTGTTTTTT.

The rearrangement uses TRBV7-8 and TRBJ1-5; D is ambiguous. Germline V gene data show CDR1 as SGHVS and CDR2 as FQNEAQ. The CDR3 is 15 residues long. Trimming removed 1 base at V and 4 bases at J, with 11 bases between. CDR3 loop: CASSLVEGGNQPQHF. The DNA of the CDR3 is TGTGCCAGCAGCTTAGTGGAGGGAGGGAATCAGCCCCAGCATTTT.

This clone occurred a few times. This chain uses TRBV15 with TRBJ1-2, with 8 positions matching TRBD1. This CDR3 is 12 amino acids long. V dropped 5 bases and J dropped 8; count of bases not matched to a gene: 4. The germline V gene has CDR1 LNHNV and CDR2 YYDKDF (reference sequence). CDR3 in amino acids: CATSDRGRGYTF. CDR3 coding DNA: TGTGCCACCAGCGACAGGGGTCGCGGCTACACCTTC.

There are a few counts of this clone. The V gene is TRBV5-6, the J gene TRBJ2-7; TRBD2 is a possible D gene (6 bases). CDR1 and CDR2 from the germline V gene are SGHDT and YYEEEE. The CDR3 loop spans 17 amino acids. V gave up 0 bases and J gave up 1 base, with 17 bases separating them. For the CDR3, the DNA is TGTGCCAGCAGCTTGGATGGGCGGGGCGCGCTTTCCTACGAGCAGTACGTC. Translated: CASSLDGRGALSYEQYV.

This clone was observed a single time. For the CDR3, the DNA is TGTGCCAGCAGCCCCCGACAGTTGGACAGGGGCTCCTACAATGAGCAGTTCTTC. It yields the protein CASSPRQLDRGSYNEQFF. This chain links TRBV9 with TRBJ2-1; TRBD1 matches at 9 bases. The V and J ends lost 4 bases and 0 bases, in that order; junction bases with no gene match: 11. CDR1 is SGDLS, CDR2 YYNGEE, per germline. This CDR3 comprises 18 residues.

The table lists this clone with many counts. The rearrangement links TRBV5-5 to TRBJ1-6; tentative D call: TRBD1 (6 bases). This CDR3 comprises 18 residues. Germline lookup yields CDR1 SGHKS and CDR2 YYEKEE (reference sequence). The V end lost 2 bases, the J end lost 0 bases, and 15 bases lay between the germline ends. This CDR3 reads CASSLDVRTASYNSPLHF. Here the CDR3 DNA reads TGTGCCAGCAGCTTAGACGTAAGGACAGCCTCCTATAATTCACCCCTCCACTTT.

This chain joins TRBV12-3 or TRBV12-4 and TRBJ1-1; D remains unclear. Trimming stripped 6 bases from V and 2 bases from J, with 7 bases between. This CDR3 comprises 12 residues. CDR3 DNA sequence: TGTGCCAGCAGCAACTACAACACTGAAGCTTTCTTT. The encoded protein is CASSNYNTEAFF.

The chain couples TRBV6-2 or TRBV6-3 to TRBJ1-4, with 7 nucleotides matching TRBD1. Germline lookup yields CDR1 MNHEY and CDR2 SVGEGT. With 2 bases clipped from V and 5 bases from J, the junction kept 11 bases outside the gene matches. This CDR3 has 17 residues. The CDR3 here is CASSYARRDSQNEKLFF. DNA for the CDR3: TGTGCCAGCAGTTACGCGCGTCGGGACAGCCAAAATGAAAAACTGTTTTTT.

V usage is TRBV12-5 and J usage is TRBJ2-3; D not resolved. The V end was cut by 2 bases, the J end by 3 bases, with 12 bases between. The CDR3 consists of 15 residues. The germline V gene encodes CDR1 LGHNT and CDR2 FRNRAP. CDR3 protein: CASGLFVAETDTQYF. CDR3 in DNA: TGTGCTAGTGGTTTGTTCGTCGCAGAAACAGATACGCAGTATTTT.

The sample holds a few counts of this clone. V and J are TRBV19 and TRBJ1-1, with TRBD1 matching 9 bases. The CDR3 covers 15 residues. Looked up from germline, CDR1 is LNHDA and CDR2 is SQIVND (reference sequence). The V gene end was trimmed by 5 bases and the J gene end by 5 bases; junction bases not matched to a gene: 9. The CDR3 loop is CASSPRTGVGTEAFF. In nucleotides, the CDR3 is TGTGCCAGTAGTCCGAGGACAGGGGTGGGAACTGAAGCTTTCTTT.

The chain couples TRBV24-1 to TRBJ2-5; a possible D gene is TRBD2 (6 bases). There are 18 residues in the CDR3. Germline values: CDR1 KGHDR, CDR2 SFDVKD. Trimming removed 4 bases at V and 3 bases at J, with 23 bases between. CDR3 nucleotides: TGTGCCACCAGTGACCCGGGCGGGAAGGACGGGAATAAAGAGACCCAGTACTTC. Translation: CATSDPGGKDGNKETQYF.

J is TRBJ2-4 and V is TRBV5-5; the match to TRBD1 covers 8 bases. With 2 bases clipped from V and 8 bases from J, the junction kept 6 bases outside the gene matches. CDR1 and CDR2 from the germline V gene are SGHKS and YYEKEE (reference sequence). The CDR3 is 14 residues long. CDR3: CASSFQGARDIQYF. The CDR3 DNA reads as TGTGCCAGCAGCTTTCAGGGGGCGAGGGACATTCAGTACTTC.

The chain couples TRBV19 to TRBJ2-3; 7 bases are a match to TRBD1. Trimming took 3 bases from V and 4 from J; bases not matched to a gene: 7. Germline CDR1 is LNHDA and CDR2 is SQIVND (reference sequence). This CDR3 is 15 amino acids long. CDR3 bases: TGTGCCAGTAGTATGGATTATACAGGGGCAGATACGCAGTATTTT. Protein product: CASSMDYTGADTQYF.

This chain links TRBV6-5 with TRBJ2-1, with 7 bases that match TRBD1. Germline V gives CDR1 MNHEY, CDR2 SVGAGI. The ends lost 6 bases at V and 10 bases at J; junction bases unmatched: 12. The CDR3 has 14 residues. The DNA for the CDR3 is TGTGCCAGCAGAAGGACACAGGGGCCCAAAGAGCAGTTCTTC. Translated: CASRRTQGPKEQFF.

This chain's CDR3 is CASSPDSYEQFF. The CDR3 nucleotides read TGTGCCAGCAGCCCGGACAGTTATGAGCAGTTCTTC. The gene calls are TRBV4-2 and TRBJ2-1; weak D call: TRBD1 (6 bases). Trimming took off 4 bases at V and 8 bases at J, with 9 bases between the two ends. Per germline, CDR1 LGHNA and CDR2 YNFKEQ. This CDR3 has 12 amino acids.

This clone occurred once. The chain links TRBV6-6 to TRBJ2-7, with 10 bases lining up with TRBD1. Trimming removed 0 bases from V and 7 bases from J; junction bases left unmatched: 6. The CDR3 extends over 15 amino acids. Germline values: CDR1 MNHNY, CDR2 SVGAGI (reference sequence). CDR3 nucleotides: TGTGCCAGCAGTTACTCCGGGACAGGGGAAGGAGAGCAGTACGTC. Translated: CASSYSGTGEGEQYV.